The 30 T cell receptor beta chains reported below all come from one sample, sequenced in a study of shared clonotypes between healthy human individuals. TCRdb keeps only in-frame clones here, not all; method: immunoSEQ multiplex PCR. The sample carries fewer than 200,000 clones, over 50% recorded once. Sequenced material: memory CD4+ T cells sorted from blood. Subset of the sample: CD45RA-negative fraction. Receptors originate from a man aged 25 to 40 in good health.

The chain couples TRBV5-1 to TRBJ1-1; weak D call: TRBD1 (5 bases). CDR1 is SGHRS, CDR2 YFSETQ, per germline. The CDR3 is 15 residues long. Trimming cost V 1 base and J 6 bases, with 16 bases left between them. The CDR3 loop reads CASSLMGGTGAEAFF. The CDR3 DNA follows: TGCGCCAGCAGCTTGATGGGAGGGACCGGCGCTGAAGCTTTCTTT.

There are a few counts of this clone. The chain recombines TRBV7-9 with TRBJ2-1, with a possible D match to TRBD2 (6 bases). This CDR3 has 17 amino acids. V was trimmed by 2 bases and J by 7 bases, leaving 21 bases between them. Germline V gives CDR1 SEHNR, CDR2 FQNEAQ (reference sequence). The CDR3 loop is CASSLSRGGRILNEQFF. CDR3 in DNA: TGTGCCAGCAGCTTATCACGTGGGGGGAGGATATTGAATGAGCAGTTCTTC.

The chain has TRBV10-2 and TRBJ1-1; D gene uncertain. V lost 6 bases and J 1 base, leaving 15 bases between the germline ends. The CDR3 covers 15 residues. The germline V gene encodes CDR1 WSHSY and CDR2 SAAADI. This CDR3 is CASSRSQARNTEAFF. In DNA form, the CDR3 reads TGCGCCAGCAGCCGTTCTCAGGCGCGGAACACTGAAGCTTTCTTT.

The V gene is TRBV4-3, the J gene TRBJ2-6; the D call may be TRBD1 or TRBD2 (5 bases each). The germline V gene encodes CDR1 LGHNA and CDR2 YSLEER. V lost 3 bases, J lost 2 bases, and 8 bases lay in between. The CDR3 extends over 15 amino acids. Here the CDR3 reads CASSHWGTGANVLTF. The CDR3 coding sequence is TGCGCCAGCAGCCATTGGGGGACTGGGGCCAACGTCCTGACTTTC.

The chain employs TRBV9 and TRBJ2-3; D is uncertain. The CDR3 consists of 16 residues. Per the germline V gene, CDR1 is SGDLS and CDR2 is YYNGEE. Trimming stripped 1 base from V and 0 bases from J, with 12 bases between. The CDR3 sequence: CASSVTPGTSTDTQYF. For the CDR3, the DNA is TGTGCCAGCAGCGTAACCCCCGGAACTAGCACAGATACGCAGTATTTT.

There are a few counts of this clone. The chain couples TRBV13 to TRBJ1-2, with 7 bases aligning to TRBD1. Germline V gene lookup returns CDR1 PRHDT and CDR2 FYEKMQ (reference sequence). V gave up 5 bases and J gave up 6 bases; unmatched junction bases: 6. CDR3 length: 13 residues. The CDR3 loop is CASSHRGAHGYTF. The CDR3 nucleotides read TGTGCCAGCAGCCACAGGGGCGCACATGGCTACACCTTC.

The chain recombines TRBV9 with TRBJ2-1; 8 nucleotides align to TRBD2. This CDR3 contains 17 residues. With 4 bases clipped from V and 0 bases from J, the junction kept 9 bases outside the gene matches. The germline V gene encodes CDR1 SGDLS and CDR2 YYNGEE. Here the CDR3 DNA reads TGTGCCAGCAGCCCAATTATCGGGACTAGCTCCTACAATGAGCAGTTCTTC. This encodes CASSPIIGTSSYNEQFF.

In DNA form, the CDR3 reads TGTGCCAGCAGCTCGGACACTTACTCTGGAAACACCATATATTTT. Its protein product is CASSSDTYSGNTIYF. This chain links TRBV4-2 with TRBJ1-3; a weak D match, TRBD1 (5 bases). Germline V gene sequence: CDR1 LGHNA, CDR2 YNFKEQ. With 5 bases removed from V and 0 bases from J, the gap between germline ends came to 11 bases. The CDR3 has 15 amino acids.

The chain joins TRBV5-1 to TRBJ2-2; D unresolved. Per germline, CDR1 SGHRS and CDR2 YFSETQ. The CDR3 consists of 15 residues. Trimming pared 6 bases from V and 0 bases from J, leaving 12 bases between. CDR3 nucleotides: TGCGCCAGCACGGGCCTGGGGACGAACACCGGGGAGCTGTTTTTT. It is translated as CASTGLGTNTGELFF.

The chain uses TRBV28 and TRBJ2-7; no reliable D call. The V end lost 4 bases, the J end lost 0 bases, and 10 bases lay between the germline ends. CDR3 length: 14 amino acids. In germline, CDR1 is MDHEN, CDR2 SYDVKM. CDR3 amino acids: CASSSHGGSYEQYF. The CDR3 region has the DNA TGTGCCAGCAGTTCACATGGTGGCTCCTACGAGCAGTACTTC.

CDR3 protein: CASSQWGQADTEAFF. Here the CDR3 DNA reads TGCGCCAGCAGCCAATGGGGACAGGCGGACACTGAAGCTTTCTTT. The chain recombines TRBV4-1 with TRBJ1-1; 8 bases map to TRBD1. The CDR3 runs 15 residues. Germline V gene data show CDR1 as MGHRA and CDR2 as YSYEKL. V lost 2 bases, J lost 3 bases, and 5 bases stayed unmatched.

This clone was detected a few times. The chain is built from TRBV20-1 and TRBJ2-5; D is unresolved. The CDR3 has 11 amino acids. Germline loops: CDR1 DFQATT, CDR2 SNEGSKA (reference sequence). Trimming pared 3 bases from V and 5 bases from J, leaving 7 bases between. DNA for the CDR3: TGCAGTGCTAGTCTCGGGGAGACCCAGTACTTC. It yields the protein CSASLGETQYF.

The V call is TRBV11-2, the J call TRBJ2-7; possibly TRBD1 or TRBD2 for D (6 bases each). Per germline, CDR1 SGHAT and CDR2 FQNNGV. The CDR3 loop spans 14 amino acids. Trimming left V 5 bases short and J 3 bases short, with 14 bases between. CDR3 nucleotide sequence: TGTGCCAGCAGCCCCCTGGGGGGCTTCTACGAGCAGTACTTC. Protein sequence: CASSPLGGFYEQYF. The whole variable domain, filled in from reference TRBV11-2 and TRBJ2-7, reads EAGVAQSPRYKIIEKRQSVAFWCNPISGHATLYWYQQILGQGPKLLIQFQNNGVVDDSQLPKDRFSAERLKGVDSTLKIQPAKLEDSAVYLCASSPLGGFYEQYFGPGTRLTVT.

In its sample, this clone was seen many times. This chain connects TRBV25-1 to TRBJ2-1, with D possibly TRBD1 on 6 matching bases. With 11 bases removed from V and 5 bases from J, the gap between germline ends came to 19 bases. CDR1 MGHDK and CDR2 SYGVNS come from the germline V gene. The CDR3 covers 14 residues. CDR3 region: CAGSSTGLHNEQFF. For the CDR3, the DNA is TGTGCCGGGAGCTCGACAGGATTACACAATGAGCAGTTCTTC. Full variable domain (outside the CDR3, taken from reference TRBV25-1 and TRBJ2-1): EADIYQTPRYLVIGTGKKITLECSQTMGHDKMYWYQQDPGMELHLIHYSYGVNSTEKGDLSSESTVSRIRTEHFPLTLESARPSHTSQYLCAGSSTGLHNEQFFGPGTRLTVL.

J is TRBJ2-2 and V is TRBV2; 7 bases line up with TRBD2. The ends lost 8 bases at V and 6 bases at J; junction bases unmatched: 6. Looked up from germline, CDR1 is SNHLY and CDR2 is FYNNEI. The CDR3 consists of 13 residues. The CDR3 region has the DNA TGTGCCAGCCTTCGCGGGAGCGCCGGGGAGCTGTTTTTT. Its protein is CASLRGSAGELFF.

This chain links TRBV6-1 with TRBJ1-1; no clear D. V dropped 1 base and J dropped 1 base, with 10 bases sitting between them. CDR1 is MNHNS, CDR2 SASEGT, per germline. The CDR3 is 15 residues long. CDR3 nucleotide sequence: TGTGCCAGCAGTGAAGGGTCTGCAGGGAACACTGAAGCTTTCTTT. It translates to CASSEGSAGNTEAFF.

This CDR3 reads CATSRGGGVGRSASYEQYF. The CDR3 region has the DNA TGTGCCACCAGCAGGGGCGGGGGGGTTGGAAGGTCAGCCTCCTACGAGCAGTACTTC. The V call is TRBV15, the J call TRBJ2-7; 9 bases are a match to TRBD2. Germline V gives CDR1 LNHNV, CDR2 YYDKDF (reference sequence). There are 19 residues in the CDR3. Trimming took 3 bases from V and 0 from J; bases not matched to a gene: 15.

The V and J genes are TRBV5-1 and TRBJ1-5; the D is unclear. CDR1 and CDR2 from the germline V gene are SGHRS and YFSETQ. Trimming shortened V by 2 bases and J by 6 bases, and 9 bases separated the two germline ends. The CDR3 loop spans 13 amino acids. In DNA form, the CDR3 reads TGCGCCAGCAGCTTCGAGCTGGGTCAGCCCCAGCATTTT. This codes for CASSFELGQPQHF.

This clone has only a few counts. The chain employs TRBV5-1 and TRBJ2-5; D may be TRBD1 or TRBD2 (6 bases each). This CDR3 is 14 amino acids long. Germline V gives CDR1 SGHRS, CDR2 YFSETQ. The ends were cut back, 5 bases at V and 2 bases at J, with 13 bases in the middle. CDR3 in amino acids: CASRRGESQETQYF. CDR3 nucleotides: TGCGCCAGCAGGAGGGGGGAATCTCAAGAGACCCAGTACTTC.

A few counts support this clone. The chain combines TRBV7-9 with TRBJ2-3; D gene uncertain. The CDR3 is 14 amino acids. Germline-derived CDR1 and CDR2 are SEHNR and FQNEAQ (reference sequence). Trimming took off 1 base at V and 2 bases at J, with 7 bases between the two ends. The CDR3 protein is CASSLEHSTDTQYF. The DNA for the CDR3 is TGTGCCAGCAGCTTAGAGCACTCCACAGATACGCAGTATTTT.

The chain links TRBV7-6 to TRBJ2-7; a weak D match, TRBD2 (6 bases). V was clipped by 5 bases and J by 3 bases, with 11 bases between them. The CDR3 covers 13 residues. Germline CDR1 is SGHVS and CDR2 is FNYEAQ. Written as DNA, the CDR3 is TGTGCCAGCAGCCCGCCGGGAGTCTACGAGCAGTACTTC. Translating gives CASSPPGVYEQYF.

CDR3 amino acids: CATSRGGGSNQPQHF. DNA for the CDR3: TGTGCCACCAGCCGAGGTGGGGGGAGCAATCAGCCCCAGCATTTT. The genes are TRBV15 and TRBJ1-5; the D gene is possibly TRBD1 (5 bases). Per germline, CDR1 LNHNV and CDR2 YYDKDF (reference sequence). The CDR3 has 15 amino acids. V lost 5 bases and J lost 1, with 12 bases in between.

This clone has more than one count but fewer than ten. The CDR3 DNA follows: TGTGCCAGCAGCCGAACGGGACAAGCGAACACTGAAGCTTTCTTT. Protein: CASSRTGQANTEAFF. The chain employs TRBV5-8 and TRBJ1-1; D is perhaps TRBD1 (6 bases). Trimming pared 4 bases from V and 1 base from J, leaving 14 bases between. CDR3 size: 15 residues. Germline V lookup: CDR1 SGHTS, CDR2 YDEGEE.

This clone was counted only a few times. The rearrangement links TRBV2 to TRBJ2-7; 10 bases are a match to TRBD1. Germline CDR1 reads SNHLY; CDR2 reads FYNNEI. This CDR3 is built from 13 residues. The trim removed 6 bases at V and 2 bases at J, leaving 1 base unmatched. The CDR3 coding sequence is TGTGCCAGCAGCGACAGGGGGCCCTACGAGCAGTACTTC. It translates to CASSDRGPYEQYF.

The rearrangement links TRBV7-2 to TRBJ1-1; TRBD1 agrees at 7 bases. The V and J ends lost 5 bases and 3 bases, in that order; junction bases with no gene match: 9. Per the germline V gene, CDR1 is SGHTA and CDR2 is FQGNSA. The length of the CDR3 is 15 residues. The CDR3: CASSATRGPYTEAFF. The DNA of the CDR3 is TGTGCCAGCAGCGCTACGAGGGGGCCCTACACTGAAGCTTTCTTT. The variable domain in full, completed from reference TRBV7-2 and TRBJ1-1, reads GAGVSQSPSNKVTEKGKDVELRCDPISGHTALYWYRQSLGQGLEFLIYFQGNSAPDKSGLPSDRFSAERTGGSVSTLTIQRTQQEDSAVYLCASSATRGPYTEAFFGQGTRLTVV.

The rearrangement joins TRBV28 to TRBJ2-7; 9 positions match TRBD2. Germline values: CDR1 MDHEN, CDR2 SYDVKM. V gave up 3 bases and J gave up 6 bases; unmatched junction bases: 18. This CDR3 contains 18 residues. For the CDR3, the DNA is TGTGCCAGCAGTTTTGCCTGGAGGGTCCCAGCGGGAGGACGCGAGCAGTACTTC. This translates into CASSFAWRVPAGGREQYF.

The rearrangement uses TRBV11-3 and TRBJ2-1; TRBD2 matches at 7 bases. The CDR3 covers 14 residues. The V gene end was trimmed by 1 base and the J gene end by 6 bases; junction bases not matched to a gene: 3. Germline loops: CDR1 SGHNT, CDR2 YENEEA. The CDR3 spells CASSLGTSINEQFF. The CDR3 DNA is TGTGCCAGCAGCTTAGGGACTAGTATCAATGAGCAGTTCTTC. The full variable domain, its missing parts supplied by reference TRBV11-3 and TRBJ2-1, is EAGVVQSPRYKIIEKKQPVAFWCNPISGHNTLYWYLQNLGQGPELLIRYENEEAVDDSQLPKDRFSAERLKGVDSTLKIQPAELGDSAVYLCASSLGTSINEQFFGPGTRLTVL.

This chain joins TRBV28 and TRBJ2-1, with 7 bases lining up with TRBD2. J lost 0 bases, V lost 7 bases, and 3 bases had no gene match. Per the germline V gene, CDR1 is MDHEN and CDR2 is SYDVKM. The CDR3 loop spans 14 amino acids. The CDR3 loop reads CASKRDNSYNEQFF. The CDR3 DNA reads as TGTGCCAGCAAGCGGGATAACTCCTACAATGAGCAGTTCTTC.

V gene TRBV6-6 combines with J gene TRBJ2-1, with no clear D. CDR3 length: 11 amino acids. Per the germline V gene, CDR1 is MNHNY and CDR2 is SVGAGI (reference sequence). V was clipped by 5 bases and J by 9 bases, with 8 bases between them. CDR3 loop: CASSARSEQFF. In DNA form, the CDR3 reads TGTGCCAGCAGTGCCCGTAGTGAGCAGTTCTTC.

The V gene is TRBV11-2, the J gene TRBJ2-7; D gene uncertain. Trimming cost V 5 bases and J 4 bases, with 15 bases left between them. Germline-derived CDR1 and CDR2 are SGHAT and FQNNGV. This CDR3 comprises 14 residues. The DNA of the CDR3 is TGTGCCAGCAGCCCCTATGGGGTGGGTTACGAGCAGTACTTC. It is translated as CASSPYGVGYEQYF.